The clone carrying this T cell receptor (beta chain) was counted between two and nine times. Its matching antigen is unknown. This record belongs to a study of vaccination and CD4 T cells after COVID-19. The treatment denotes: approximately 9-day PBMC culture with coronavirus spike peptide pools or control peptides (ViraFEST assay). CD4+ T cells that had been cultured provided DNA sequenced with the Oncomine TCR Beta short-read assay. TCRdb independently ran MiXCR on the PCR reads; one entry per CDR3 protein. In the table there are 9,500 to 11,000 distinct CDR3 sequences, 20% to 30% of which are singletons. The clonotype comes from a human donor who received a COVID-19 vaccine. The sequenced sample was CD4+ T cells from blood, cultured in vitro, obtained before SARS-CoV-2 vaccination.

CDR3 in DNA: TGTGCCAGCAGTTTAGGAGGGGAGGGGAACATTCAGTACTTC. Encoded protein: CASSLGGEGNIQYF. The V call is TRBV28, the J call TRBJ2-4, with 7 bases that match TRBD2. The CDR3 sequence is 14 residues long. Germline V CDR1 and CDR2: MDHEN, SYDVKM. The V gene end was trimmed by 2 bases and the J gene end by 7 bases; junction bases not matched to a gene: 5.